This T cell receptor beta chain was recorded in a study of blood T cells in healthy people across ages (dated by TCRdb to 2013 to 2016). A note on the overall study: In model experiments, template switching captured roughly one uniquely barcoded TCR beta cDNA molecule for every two T cells. The study measured age-related changes in TCR beta repertoire diversity using deep sequencing normalized with unique cDNA molecular identifiers. Donors were grouped into four age groups: young (average about 15 years), middle-aged (39), aged (approximately 67) and long-lived (over 80). To avoid experimental bias, donors of different ages were randomly spread across the sequencing lanes. Using the same blood draw, the study looked at two additional independent replicas of 1 million unique cDNA reads for two donors, one aged 18 to 29 and the other aged 80 or older.

Systemically healthy Caucasian individuals from Russia, roughly 40 in total and aged about 6 to 100 years, were included as donors. Approximately 9.3 milliliters of peripheral blood were collected from each donor into EDTA-treated Vacutainer tubes. Ficoll-Paque density-gradient centrifugation was used to isolate PBMCs, with at least 7 million obtained per sample. Trizol reagent was used to extract total RNA from PBMCs, with at least 5.5 micrograms per sample. For every donor, flow cytometry on a PBMC aliquot measured the percentage of naive CD45RAhigh/CD27high T cells. Concerning this clonotype: Its antigen target is currently unknown. The sample holds no much larger clone one base away, and base qualities are not on file.

Libraries were prepared through 5' RACE. The sample was run on an Illumina HiSeq 2500. A second PCR of about 7 to 12 cycles was performed with a sample-barcoded 5' primer and a J-beta primer mix. A unique molecular identifier was introduced onto each TCR beta cDNA molecule by a template-switch 5' adaptor carrying 12 random nucleotides. At least 3 million CDR3-containing paired-end reads were obtained from each sample. First-strand cDNA was synthesized from all RNA with the Mint cDNA synthesis kit, primed by a TRBC-specific oligonucleotide. After uracil-DNA glycosylase treatment, a first 18-cycle PCR used universal primers M1SS and BC2_uni_R on all cDNA. Per the authors' processing: Each sample was normalized by randomly selecting 1 million high-quality reads, each carrying a distinct molecular identifier. Instead of being binned into consensus sequences, reads with shared molecular identifiers were discarded. MiTCR, run with a Q25 quality threshold and the strictest error-elimination algorithm, handled CDR3 identification, clonotype clustering and error correction. A nonparametric unseen species model using Euler transformation provided a lower-bound estimate of total TCR beta diversity. TCRdb applied fastp at Q25 and MiXCR to the public reads, then kept only in-frame beta chains. Duplicate CDR3 protein sequences are folded into a single record with the most common DNA and genes. These V and J calls derive from TCRdb rather than the authors' analysis. Across this sample there are about 970,000 distinct CDR3 sequences, with about 51% seen only once. The ten largest clonotypes hold about 21% of the sample.

CDR1 and CDR2 were assigned from the germline V gene as SGHRS and YFSETQ. From its cysteine to its phenylalanine, the CDR3 spans 15 amino acids. This entry keeps only the CDR3 DNA: 45 bases, framed from base 1. V lost 3 bases and J lost 2 bases, and the count of bases not matched to a germline gene is 7. Study-wide findings and limitations: Observed TCR beta diversity per million T cells fell roughly linearly with age, and a significant reduction was already apparent by age approximately 40. Bulk unsorted PBMC profiling prevented conclusive comparison of naive and antigen-experienced compartments. Because donor CMV infection status was unknown, age-related changes in expanded clonotypes were potentially confounded. Total diversity estimates from one million sequenced T cells were considered lower bounds and underestimates. Observed TCR beta diversity correlated strongly with the percentage of naive T cells measured by flow cytometry. Compared with the aged group, the long-lived group had more naive CD4+ T cells, fewer expanded clones and increased TCR diversity, suggesting age selection.

This receptor was identified in a woman aged 55-70 years in good health. Sequenced input: blood. The rearranged segments are TRBV5-1 and TRBJ2-5; 7 junctional bases match TRBD1. The bases read TGCGCCAGCAGCTCGCCCCGACAGGGACAAGAGACCCAGTACTTC. It is translated as CASSSPRQGQETQYF.